Listed below are T cell receptor beta chains from one sample, sequenced in a study of T-cell memory formation after mild COVID-19. TCRdb ran MiXCR on the 5' RACE reads and lists one entry per CDR3 protein. The profile shows roughly 610,000 distinct CDR3 sequences, 17% of them singletons. The sequencing sample was made of PBMCs or a T cell subset sorted from them (not recorded which). Receptors were obtained from an adult woman who had mild COVID-19 (a few samples of this study predate the infection). Cell type and time point are not known. Both conserved end residues are part of each CDR3. The D gene is left open where the match is weak. Expanded clones get a size class; other rows say once, few or many, or leave the size out.

d_call	v_call	j_call	clone_size	cdr3_nt	cdr3_aa
TRBD2	TRBV5-1	TRBJ2-3	-	TGCGCCAGCAGCTTGGAGACTAGCGGGGGCCCGGGGCATACGCAGTATTTT	CASSLETSGGPGHTQYF
-	TRBV15	TRBJ1-1	many	TGTGCCACCAGCAGGGATGGAGTGAACACTGAAGCTTTCTTT	CATSRDGVNTEAFF
-	TRBV20-1	TRBJ1-5	few	TGCAGTGCTATCCCGGGAGCTAGCAATCAGCCCCAGCATTTT	CSAIPGASNQPQHF
-	TRBV4-1	TRBJ2-1	-	TGCGCCAGCAGCCGAGAATCCGGGGCAGGGGTAATAGGCAATGAGCAGTTCTTC	CASSRESGAGVIGNEQFF
-	TRBV7-8	TRBJ2-7	-	TGTGCCAGCAGCCCAGACCAGCGGTCAGGAGGATTCTACGAGCAGTACTTC	CASSPDQRSGGFYEQYF
-	TRBV18	TRBJ2-5	many	TGTGCCAGCTCACTGGGAAGCCTCCAAGAGACCCAGTACTTC	CASSLGSLQETQYF
TRBD2	TRBV20-1	TRBJ2-2	-	TGCAGTGCTAGAGAACGAGCGGGGCAACCTACCGGGGAGCTGTTTTTT	CSARERAGQPTGELFF
TRBD1	TRBV4-3	TRBJ2-7	few	TGCGCCAGCAGCCAAGGGGGGGACAGGGAATACTACGAGCAGTACTTC	CASSQGGDREYYEQYF
-	TRBV6-2/TRBV6-3	TRBJ2-2	few	TGTGCCAGCAAGGTGTGGGGTACGGGCACCGGGGAGCTGTTTTTT	CASKVWGTGTGELFF
-	TRBV11-1	TRBJ2-1	many	TGTGCCAGCAGCGTCGACTCGATGCAGCAGTTCTTC	CASSVDSMQQFF
TRBD1	TRBV20-1	TRBJ2-7	few	TGCAGTGCTAGCGTCCCCGGGACAGCTTCCTACGAGCAGTACTTC	CSASVPGTASYEQYF
-	TRBV13	TRBJ1-1	few	TGTGCCAGCAGCTTAAACCTCCTACGTGGAGCTTTCTTT	CASSLNLLRGAFF
-	TRBV7-9	TRBJ2-5	few	TGTGCCAGCAGCTTAGTTCAGGCCATCAAAGAGACCCAGTACTTC	CASSLVQAIKETQYF
-	TRBV12-3/TRBV12-4	TRBJ2-5	few	TGTGCCAGCAGTTTTACAGGGCTTGAAGAGACCCAGTACTTC	CASSFTGLEETQYF
-	TRBV5-5	TRBJ2-7	-	TGTGCCAGCAGCTTAGTTGAGCAGTACTTC	CASSLVEQYF
-	TRBV7-2	TRBJ1-6	many	TGTGCCAGCAGCTTAGGTGGGGACGGAAATTACTATAATTCACCCCTCCACTTT	CASSLGGDGNYYNSPLHF
-	TRBV7-2	TRBJ1-2	-	TGTGCCAGCAGCTTATTAGCTCAATATGGCTACACCTTC	CASSLLAQYGYTF
-	TRBV7-3	TRBJ2-6	few	TGTGCCAGCAGCTTCGACGGTAGCTCTGGGGCCAACGTCCTGACTTTC	CASSFDGSSGANVLTF
-	TRBV20-1	TRBJ1-4	-	TGCAGTGCTCAGCGCGGGTTTAATGAAAAACTGTTTTTT	CSAQRGFNEKLFF
-	TRBV7-2	TRBJ2-1	few	TGTGCCAGCAGCTTACTCGGGGGAGGCTACAATGAGCAGTTCTTC	CASSLLGGGYNEQFF
-	TRBV5-5	TRBJ2-1	-	TGTGCCAGCAGCTTGGTAGCAGCATACAATGAGCAGTTCTTC	CASSLVAAYNEQFF
-	TRBV15	TRBJ2-1	-	TGTGCCACCAGGAGGATTACCTACAATGAGCAGTTCTTC	CATRRITYNEQFF
TRBD1	TRBV7-2	TRBJ1-4	few	TGTGCCAGCAGTAGACAGGGGGGGACAACTAATGAAAAACTGTTTTTT	CASSRQGGTTNEKLFF
TRBD1	TRBV19	TRBJ1-2	-	TGTGCCAGTAGTATAGATGGCCCTCGTCGGGACAGGGTGGGGGCTAACTATGGCTACACCTTC	CASSIDGPRRDRVGANYGYTF
-	TRBV27	TRBJ2-7	many	TGTGCCAGCAGTTCGAGGGGGATTCTCCTTTACGAGCAGTACTTC	CASSSRGILLYEQYF
-	TRBV7-2	TRBJ1-1	-	TGTGCCAGCAGCTCCTCAACGCGGGGACTATTGAACACTGAAGCTTTCTTT	CASSSSTRGLLNTEAFF
-	TRBV2	TRBJ1-4	few	TGTGCCAGCAGATCCTGGACAGTTAATGAAAAACTGTTTTTT	CASRSWTVNEKLFF
-	TRBV12-3/TRBV12-4	TRBJ2-3	few	TGTGCCAGCAGTCCACAGGGACGAGGAGGCACAGATACGCAGTATTTT	CASSPQGRGGTDTQYF
-	TRBV7-6	TRBJ2-3	-	TGTGCCAGCAGCTTATCAACAGGGCGCACAGATACGCAGTATTTT	CASSLSTGRTDTQYF
-	TRBV6-5	TRBJ1-1	-	TGTGCCAGCAGTTACTCGATTCGGGGAGGCACTGAAGCCTTCTTT	CASSYSIRGGTEAFF
-	TRBV5-1	TRBJ1-1	few	TGCGCCAGCAGCCAGATCACGGGAACTGAAGCTTTCTTT	CASSQITGTEAFF
TRBD2	TRBV7-2	TRBJ2-3	-	TGTGCCAGCAGCGTAGCGGGGGCAGATACGCAGTATTTT	CASSVAGADTQYF
-	TRBV20-1	TRBJ1-6	-	TGCAGTGCTACCGCGCGGGGGCCCAAAGGGACAAGGAATTCACCCCTCCACTTT	CSATARGPKGTRNSPLHF
TRBD2	TRBV12-3/TRBV12-4	TRBJ2-7	many	TGTGCCAGCAGTTTAGCTGCGGGAGGGCCACTATCCTACGAGCAGTACTTC	CASSLAAGGPLSYEQYF
-	TRBV27	TRBJ1-5	-	TGTGCCAGCAGTTTCTCGGGGGAACAGCCCCAGCATTTT	CASSFSGEQPQHF
-	TRBV5-1	TRBJ1-6	many	TGCGCCAGCAGCGAGGCGGAAAATTCACCCCTCCACTTT	CASSEAENSPLHF
-	TRBV20-1	TRBJ1-1	few	TGCAGTGCCGGAGGAGGGAAAACGAACACTGAAGCTTTCTTT	CSAGGGKTNTEAFF
-	TRBV20-1	TRBJ1-1	few	TGCAGTGCTAGAGATAACTCGGGACGGCTGAACACTGAAGCTTTCTTT	CSARDNSGRLNTEAFF
TRBD1	TRBV5-1	TRBJ1-1	-	TGCGCCAGCAGCACGGACAGGGAGAGGACTGAAGCTTTCTTT	CASSTDRERTEAFF
-	TRBV20-1	TRBJ2-7	many	TGCAGTGTCACACAGGGCCGTTACGAGCAGTACTTC	CSVTQGRYEQYF
-	TRBV5-6	TRBJ2-7	few	TGTGCCAGCAGCAACGGCAGGGTCTACGAGCAGTACTTC	CASSNGRVYEQYF